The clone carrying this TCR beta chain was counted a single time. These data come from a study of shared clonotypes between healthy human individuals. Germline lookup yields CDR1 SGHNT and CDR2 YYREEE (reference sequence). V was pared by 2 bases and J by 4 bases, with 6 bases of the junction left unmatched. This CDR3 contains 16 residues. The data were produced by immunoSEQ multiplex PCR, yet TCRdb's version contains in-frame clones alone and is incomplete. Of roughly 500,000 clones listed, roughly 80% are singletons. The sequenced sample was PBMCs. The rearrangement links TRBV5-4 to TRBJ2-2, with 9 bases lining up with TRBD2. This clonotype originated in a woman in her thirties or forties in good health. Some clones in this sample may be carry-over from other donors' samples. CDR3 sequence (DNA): TGTGCCAGCAGCTTCAGCGGGGGGCGAATCACCGGGGAGCTGTTTTTT. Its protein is CASSFSGGRITGELFF.